Here is one T cell receptor (beta chain) with its context. Its antigen is unknown. Per-base qualities were not stored, and no clone one base away is much larger. Receptors were amplified or captured by the immunoSEQ multiplex PCR assay. TCRdb provides this immuneACCESS table in a form limited to in-frame rearrangements. Some clones are lacking; in checked studies, under half of them reflect an unresolved V gene, and why the rest are absent is not known. This sample has 150,000 to 200,000 clones in its table, and approximately 92% of those were observed once. The ten largest clonotypes hold around 2% of the sample. There are 13 amino acids in the CDR3, from cysteine to phenylalanine inclusive. The DNA shown is the 39-base CDR3, in frame from base 1. V is pared back by 7 bases and J by 6 bases, with 12 bases lying between the germline termini. The entry originates in a study of control samples from healthy donors and cancer patients (dated by TCRdb to the early 2020s).

The sequence was collected from a woman aged 35 to 49 in good health. The chain uses TRBV12-3 or TRBV12-4 and TRBJ1-4; the D gene identity is not certain. The sample was blood. The CDR3 in this case is CASKSTGHEKLFF. The DNA sequence is TGTGCCAGCAAGTCGACCGGCCATGAAAAACTGTTTTTT.